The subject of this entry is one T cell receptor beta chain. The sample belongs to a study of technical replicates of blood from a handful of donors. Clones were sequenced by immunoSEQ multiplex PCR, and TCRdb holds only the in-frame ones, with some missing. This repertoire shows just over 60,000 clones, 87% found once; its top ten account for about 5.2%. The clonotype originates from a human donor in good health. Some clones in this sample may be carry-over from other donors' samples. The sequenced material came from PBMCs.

In DNA, the CDR3 is TGTGCCGGCCACAGTCTAGCCAAAAACATTCAGTACTTC. Translation gives CAGHSLAKNIQYF. The chain recombines TRBV2 with TRBJ2-4; no firm D call. Germline V gene data show CDR1 as SNHLY and CDR2 as FYNNEI. The length of the CDR3 is 13 residues. Trimming removed 11 bases at V and 0 bases at J, with 11 bases between.